These 4 T cell receptor beta chains came from one sample sequenced in a study of response to subunit inactivated influenza vaccine. MiXCR, applied by TCRdb to the RT-PCR reads, yields one record per CDR3 protein. The sample contains more than 450,000 distinct CDR3 sequences, 12% of which appear only once. The sequenced sample was PBMCs from blood, obtained on the day of vaccination. The origin of the receptors is a man aged 50 to 59 who received an inactivated influenza vaccine.

This clonotype was picked up a small number of times. V is TRBV20-1 and J is TRBJ1-1; D might be TRBD1 (6 bases). This CDR3 is built from 14 residues. Per germline, CDR1 DFQATT and CDR2 SNEGSKA (reference sequence). V dropped 5 bases and J dropped 4 bases, with 17 bases sitting between them. CDR3 nucleotides: TGCAGTGCTGACTTCCGGGGGGCGAGCACTGAAGCTTTCTTT. Translating gives CSADFRGASTEAFF.

This rearrangement joins TRBV2 to TRBJ1-1, with no clear D. The CDR3 is made up of 16 amino acids. Germline values: CDR1 SNHLY, CDR2 FYNNEI. V was trimmed by 6 bases and J by 1 base, leaving 18 bases between them. The CDR3: CASRDPRRAENTEAFF. The CDR3 DNA sequence: TGTGCCAGCAGAGACCCACGCCGGGCAGAGAACACTGAAGCTTTCTTT.

This clonotype was seen repeatedly, ten times or more. The gene calls are TRBV29-1 and TRBJ1-1; D uncertain. The CDR3 has 13 residues. Trimming stripped 1 base from V and 1 base from J, with 7 bases between. Germline assignment: CDR1 SQVTM and CDR2 ANQGSEA. The CDR3 region is CSVEGFPNTEAFF. The CDR3 DNA reads as TGCAGCGTTGAAGGGTTCCCGAACACTGAAGCTTTCTTT.

This clonotype was detected ten times or more. The chain employs TRBV29-1 and TRBJ2-1; tentative D call: TRBD2 (7 bases). From germline, CDR1 is SQVTM and CDR2 ANQGSEA. V shed 6 bases and J shed 4 bases, with 22 bases lying between them. The CDR3 totals 16 residues. CDR3 protein: CSVRGGPIYSYNEQFF. CDR3 coding DNA: TGCAGCGTGAGGGGGGGGCCGATTTACTCATACAATGAGCAGTTCTTC.